This T cell receptor (beta chain) was found in a study of PD-L1 blockade in urothelial cancer. Across the whole study: Males with bladder-origin urothelial cancer constituted about 90% of the roughly 30 patients. Timepoints chosen for blood analysis were 3 weeks (second dose) and 6 weeks after treatment start.

Using immunoSEQ multiplex PCR, the repertoire was profiled, and TCRdb retains in-frame clones only, with some absent. Of some 40,000 clones in the sample, 70% to 85% are singletons; the top ten hold around 18%. The V gene end was trimmed by 0 bases and the J gene end by 9 bases; junction bases not matched to a gene: 10. CDR1 is SGHRS, CDR2 YFSETQ, per germline. CDR3 length: 17 amino acids. The genes are TRBV5-1 and TRBJ2-1; TRBD1 matches 12 bases. The clonotype was recovered from a man in his 60s with urothelial cancer. The source was PBMCs, collected around atezolizumab (anti-PD-L1) treatment. CDR3 amino acids: CASSLETGTGGLGEQFF. The CDR3 region has the DNA TGCGCCAGCAGCTTGGAGACCGGGACAGGGGGCTTAGGTGAGCAGTTCTTC. Variable domain in full (rest from reference TRBV5-1 and TRBJ2-1): KAGVTQTPRYLIKTRGQQVTLSCSPISGHRSVSWYQQTPGQGLQFLFEYFSETQRNKGNFPGRFSGRQFSNSRSEMNVSTLELGDSALYLCASSLETGTGGLGEQFFGPGTRLTVL.